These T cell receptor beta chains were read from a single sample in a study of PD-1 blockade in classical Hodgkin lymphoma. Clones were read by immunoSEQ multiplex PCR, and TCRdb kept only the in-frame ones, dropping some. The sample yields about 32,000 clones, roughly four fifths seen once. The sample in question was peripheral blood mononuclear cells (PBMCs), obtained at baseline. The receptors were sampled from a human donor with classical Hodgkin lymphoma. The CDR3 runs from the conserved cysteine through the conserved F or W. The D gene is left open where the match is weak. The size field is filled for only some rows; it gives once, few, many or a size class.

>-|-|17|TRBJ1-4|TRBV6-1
TGTGCCAGCAGTGGATGGAGTTACAGCGCAGGGACTGAAAAACTGTTTTTT
CASSGWSYSAGTEKLFF
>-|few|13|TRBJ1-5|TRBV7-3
TGTGCCAGCAGCTTGCTCGGGGGTCAGCCCCAGCATTTT
CASSLLGGQPQHF
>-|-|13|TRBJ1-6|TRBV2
TGTGCCAGCACGGGGATCTATAATTCACCCCTCCACTTT
CASTGIYNSPLHF
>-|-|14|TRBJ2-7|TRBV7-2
TGTGCCAGCAGCTATGACAGTGGTACCTACGAGCAGTACTTC
CASSYDSGTYEQYF
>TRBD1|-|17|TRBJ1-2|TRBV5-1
TGCGCCAGCAGCTTGGGGGGGACAGTTACTTCTAACTATGGCTACACCTTC
CASSLGGTVTSNYGYTF
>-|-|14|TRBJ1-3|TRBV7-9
TGTGCCAGCAGTAGGGCCATCTCTGGAAACACCATATATTTT
CASSRAISGNTIYF
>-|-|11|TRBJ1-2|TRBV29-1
TGCAGCGTAGCTGGGGGCCGTGGCTACACCTTC
CSVAGGRGYTF
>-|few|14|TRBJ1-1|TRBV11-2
TGTGCCAGCAGCTTCCTAGCAGGAGACACTGAAGCTTTCTTT
CASSFLAGDTEAFF
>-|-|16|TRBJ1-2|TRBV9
TGTGCCAGCAGCGGGCGGGGAACAGGGCCTAACTATGGCTACACCTTC
CASSGRGTGPNYGYTF
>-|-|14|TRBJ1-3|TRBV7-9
TGTGCCACCAAGGAGGGAAGAGCTGGAAACACCATATATTTT
CATKEGRAGNTIYF
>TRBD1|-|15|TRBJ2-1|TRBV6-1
TGTGCCAGCAGTGAAGCGATGACAGGGTACAATGAGCAGTTCTTC
CASSEAMTGYNEQFF
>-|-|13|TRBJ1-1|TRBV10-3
TGTGCCATCTGTTCCGGATGGGACACTGAAGCTTTCTTT
CAICSGWDTEAFF
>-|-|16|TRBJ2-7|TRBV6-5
TGTGCCAGCAGTTCTCCCCGACGGGGGCTAACCTACGAGCAGTACTTC
CASSSPRRGLTYEQYF
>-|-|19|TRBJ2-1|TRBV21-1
TGTGCCAGCAGCAAAGGGGACAGGGAGCGACCCCCCTCCTACAATGAGCAGTTCTTC
CASSKGDRERPPSYNEQFF
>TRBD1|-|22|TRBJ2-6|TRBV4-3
TGCGCCAGCAGCCAAGATCTCATGCTAAGGGACAGTCTTTTCTCTGGGGCCAACGTCCTGACTTTC
CASSQDLMLRDSLFSGANVLTF
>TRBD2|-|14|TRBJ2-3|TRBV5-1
TGCGCCAGCTCCTTTAGCGGGGGGGCAGATACGCAGTATTTT
CASSFSGGADTQYF
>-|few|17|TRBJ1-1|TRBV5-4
TGTGCCAGCAGCTTGCCGTTTCCGCTCGGAGGGGACACTGAAGCTTTCTTT
CASSLPFPLGGDTEAFF
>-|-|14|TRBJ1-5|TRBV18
TGTGCCAGCTCACCGGGGAGGGGCAAGCAGCCCCAGCATTTT
CASSPGRGKQPQHF
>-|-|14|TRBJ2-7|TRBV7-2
TGTGCCAGCAGGGAGGGATTGGCGCAGGACGAGCAGTACTTC
CASREGLAQDEQYF
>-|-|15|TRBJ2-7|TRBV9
TGTGCCAGCAGCGCCAGTGGTGACGGGAACTTGGGGCAGTACTTC
CASSASGDGNLGQYF
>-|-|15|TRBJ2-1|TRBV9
TGTGCCAGCAGCGTAGGAGGGGGAACGTACAATGAGCAGTTCTTC
CASSVGGGTYNEQFF
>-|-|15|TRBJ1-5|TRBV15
TGTGCCACCAGCCGGGGCGGGTTTCGGAATCAGCCCCAGCATTTT
CATSRGGFRNQPQHF
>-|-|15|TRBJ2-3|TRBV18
TGTGCCAGCTCACCACCGGCCGAGAGCACAGATACGCAGTATTTT
CASSPPAESTDTQYF
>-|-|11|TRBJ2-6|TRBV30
TGTGCCGGATCTGGGGCCAACGTCCTGACTTTC
CAGSGANVLTF
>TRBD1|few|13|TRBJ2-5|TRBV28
TGTGCCAGCGCGGGACAGGGGAGAGAGACCCAGTACTTC
CASAGQGRETQYF